This TCR beta chain originates from a study of T-cell memory formation after mild COVID-19 (dated by TCRdb to the early 2020s). Notes on the research overall: Most TCR sequence clusters were specific to one of the two donors. In a couple of donors, T-cell clones that expanded and contracted after mild COVID-19 were followed by sequencing TCRalpha and TCRbeta repertoires longitudinally. Two young, previously healthy adult volunteers, one female and one male, were included in the cohort. Study-wide findings and limitations: Contracting CD4+ clones turned up mainly in the CM and EM memory subsets, whereas EMRA was where CD8+ clones were enriched. SARS-CoV-2 specificity was not confirmed for the second-wave clones peaking on day 37. The study included only a couple of mild cases, and larger cohorts that include severe cases with pre-infection samples were judged to be necessary. Some responding clones were detected in pre-infection memory, which suggested that pre-existing cross-reactive memory T cells had joined the SARS-CoV-2 response. Clones contracting from day 15 to 85 had balanced CD4/CD8 phenotypes, while a second wave expanding from day 15 to 37 was biased towards CD4+.

PBMCs were isolated by Ficoll-Paque density gradient centrifugation. Remarks on this clonotype: It lacks a known antigen. No per-base quality is available; no much larger clone lies one base away.

V drops 3 bases and J drops 3 bases, leaving 17 bases in between. Taken from cysteine to phenylalanine, the CDR3 has 15 residues. CDR3 DNA is the only sequence kept; it has 45 bases, read in frame from the first base. CDR1 DFQATT and CDR2 SNEGSKA are derived from the germline V gene (reference sequence). Sequencing took place on an Illumina NovaSeq 6000. cDNA libraries for TCRalpha and TCRbeta were prepared by 5'RACE using constant-segment primers, with sample barcodes and unique molecular identifiers added. RNA was extracted from every sample with Trizol reagent. Libraries were amplified in two PCR steps, with a second sample barcode and Illumina TruSeq adapters added in the second step. Sequencing of the libraries was done on an Illumina NovaSeq, producing 2 x 150 bp paired-end reads. Concerning the study's data processing: With migec v1.2.7, reads were demultiplexed and then collapsed into UMI-guided consensus sequences. Using mixcr v2.1.11, UMI consensuses were aligned to TRA and TRB V and J templates and then assembled into clonotypes. Clonotypes were classified as expanded or contracted when called significant by both edgeR and NoisET, with noise models trained on biological replicates. For edgeR calls, a false discovery rate-adjusted p below 0.01 and a log2 fold-change threshold of 1 were applied. As an exploratory analysis of dynamics, PCA with hierarchical clustering was applied to max-normalized trajectories of the 1000 most abundant clonotypes. Separately sequenced CD4+ and CD8+ repertoires were used to assign a CD4 or CD8 phenotype to each responding clone. Using fastp trimming at Q25 and MiXCR clonotype assembly, TCRdb reanalyzed the public sequencing data and kept in-frame beta chains. Duplicate CDR3 protein sequences are folded into a single record with the most common DNA and genes. TCRdb, not the original authors, processed these V and J calls. In all, the sample holds roughly 130,000 distinct CDR3 sequences, and roughly 6% of those were seen once. Approximately 2.3% of the sample comes from the top ten.

This receptor was obtained from an adult woman who had mild COVID-19 (a few samples of this study predate the infection). The sample titles of this study are shuffled in the database, so cell type and time point are left out; the donor was told from shared clones. The V gene is TRBV20-1 and the J gene is TRBJ1-1; a weak D assignment points to TRBD1 (6 bases agree). Sample: PBMCs or a T cell subset sorted from them (not recorded which). In nucleotide form, the sequence is TGCAGTGCTAGCACCGGGGGCAGTTGGGACACTGAAGCTTTCTTT. Its translation is CSASTGGSWDTEAFF.